Listed here is a single T cell receptor beta chain. This specimen comes from a study of T cell changes during pregnancy in multiple sclerosis. Some clones are missing from TCRdb's copy, which holds only in-frame ones; the method was immunoSEQ multiplex PCR. This sample has 15,000 to 25,000 clones; roughly 88% occur once, and the top ten carry about 5.9%. The CDR3 is 15 residues long. CDR1 and CDR2 from the germline V gene are LNHDA and SQIVND (reference sequence). V trimming: 4 bases; J trimming: 5 bases; junction bases outside the gene matches: 6. The chain combines TRBV19 with TRBJ2-1; TRBD1 matches at 9 bases. The sample in question was CD8+ T cells from peripheral blood mononuclear cells, obtained in the third trimester of pregnancy. The clonotype originates from a female donor in good health, enrolled as a control in a pregnancy study. The CDR3 reads CASSSGQGINNEQFF. The CDR3 DNA reads TGTGCCAGTAGTAGCGGACAGGGGATTAACAATGAGCAGTTCTTC.